Following are 21 T cell receptor beta chains from one sample sequenced in a study of T cells in Graves' hyperthyroidism and ophthalmopathy. The source material, RNA transcripts, was used to amplify TCR beta CDR3 regions. TCR CDR3 underwent first-round RT-PCR with the HTBI primer set. TCRdb fed the multiplex PCR reads into MiXCR, producing one record per CDR3 protein. The sample includes a few hundred thousand distinct CDR3 sequences, approximately 23% seen only once; the top ten take around 54%. The sequenced material came from blood. Receptors originate from a woman between 70 and 85 years old with Graves' ophthalmopathy.

This clonotype has a count of ten or more. The V gene is TRBV2, the J gene TRBJ2-7, with 8 bases lining up with TRBD1. CDR1 SNHLY and CDR2 FYNNEI come from the germline V gene. Germline trimming cut 6 bases from V and 6 bases from J; bases unmatched to any gene: 7. This CDR3 region has 13 residues. The chain's CDR3 is CASSDRGWPEQYF. The CDR3 DNA follows: TGTGCCAGCAGCGACAGGGGATGGCCCGAGCAGTACTTC.

A few counts support this clonotype. This chain joins TRBV6-1 and TRBJ2-3, with D possibly matching TRBD2 (5 bases). Germline assignment: CDR1 MNHNS and CDR2 SASEGT. The CDR3 consists of 15 residues. V was trimmed by 5 bases and J by 0 bases, leaving 12 bases between them. The CDR3 loop is CASSPGLPSTDTQYF. The CDR3 nucleotides are TGTGCCAGCAGTCCAGGACTCCCAAGCACAGATACGCAGTATTTT.

The V call is TRBV27, the J call TRBJ2-1; D may be TRBD2 (7 bases). Deletions cut 5 bases from V and 4 bases from J, with 15 bases between. CDR3 length: 15 amino acids. CDR1 is MNHEY, CDR2 SMNVEV, per germline (reference sequence). In nucleotides, the CDR3 is TGTGCCAGCAGTATCTGGGGGGGCCTATACAATGAGCAGTTCTTC. The encoded protein is CASSIWGGLYNEQFF.

This chain links TRBV28 with TRBJ2-5; no clear D gene. This CDR3 contains 13 residues. CDR1 is MDHEN, CDR2 SYDVKM, per germline. V shed 11 bases and J shed 4 bases, with 17 bases lying between them. Here the CDR3 reads CAYSRGARETQYF. CDR3 sequence (DNA): TGTGCCTACAGCAGAGGAGCGCGAGAGACCCAGTACTTC.

The gene calls are TRBV24-1 and TRBJ1-2; 12 bases fit TRBD1. After removal of 3 bases from V and 4 bases from J, the junction contained 8 bases not matched to a gene. Germline values: CDR1 KGHDR, CDR2 SFDVKD. This CDR3 has 17 amino acids. In DNA, the CDR3 is TGTGCCACCAGTGATGGCGCCGGGACAGGGGGCATCTATGGCTACACCTTC. Translation: CATSDGAGTGGIYGYTF.

This clonotype was observed at least ten times. J is TRBJ2-3 and V is TRBV7-9; D is possibly TRBD2 (5 bases). The germline CDR1 and CDR2 sequences are SEHNR and FQNEAQ (reference sequence). This CDR3 region has 14 residues. V was clipped by 0 bases and J by 4 bases, with 8 bases between them. CDR3 bases: TGTGCCAGCAGCTTAGCGGGAGAGGCAGATACGCAGTATTTT. Translated, it gives CASSLAGEADTQYF. Together with reference TRBV7-9 and TRBJ2-3, the CDR3 gives the full variable domain: DTGVSQNPRHKITKRGQNVTFRCDPISEHNRLYWYRQTLGQGPEFLTYFQNEAQLEKSRLLSDRFSAERPKGSFSTLEIQRTEQGDSAMYLCASSLAGEADTQYFGPGTRLTVL.

On this clonotype: A much larger clonotype is one base distant, so this may be a read error. For the CDR3, the DNA is TGTGCCAGCAGCTCAGTAGGAGCCACTGAAGCTTTCTTT. Protein: CASSSVGATEAFF. This chain links TRBV7-9 with TRBJ1-1; D unclear. The CDR3 totals 13 residues. Trimming left V 4 bases short and J 4 bases short, with 10 bases between. Germline V gene sequence: CDR1 SEHNR, CDR2 FQNEAQ (reference sequence).

For the CDR3, the DNA is TGTGCCAGCAGTGGAGGGGTTGTCTATGGCTACACCTTC. This codes for CASSGGVVYGYTF. The J gene is TRBJ1-2, the V gene TRBV12-3 or TRBV12-4; D perhaps matches TRBD1 (5 bases). The CDR3 is 13 residues long. V gave up 5 bases and J gave up 4 bases, with 11 bases separating them.

The sample holds a few counts of this clonotype. The chain recombines TRBV7-2 with TRBJ2-4; 7 positions agree with TRBD2. V lost 6 bases to trimming and J lost 5 bases; unmatched junction nucleotides: 10. The CDR3 contains 15 residues. Germline V CDR1 and CDR2: SGHTA, FQGNSA. CDR3 nucleotide sequence: TGTGCCAGCAGTGACCTCCGGGACTACCAAAACATTCAGTACTTC. Translation: CASSDLRDYQNIQYF. The full variable domain, with the rest looked up from reference TRBV7-2 and TRBJ2-4, is GAGVSQSPSNKVTEKGKDVELRCDPISGHTALYWYRQSLGQGLEFLIYFQGNSAPDKSGLPSDRFSAERTGGSVSTLTIQRTQQEDSAVYLCASSDLRDYQNIQYFGAGTRLSVL.

This rearrangement joins TRBV19 to TRBJ2-3; tentative D call: TRBD1 (5 bases). The CDR3 is made up of 15 amino acids. The V gene's germline CDR1 is LNHDA and CDR2 SQIVND (reference sequence). V lost 5 bases to trimming and J lost 2 bases, with 14 bases between them. Here the CDR3 DNA reads TGTGCCAGTAGTTTTGGGGCGGAACCCACAGATACGCAGTATTTT. Protein product: CASSFGAEPTDTQYF.

This clonotype was seen only a few times. The rearrangement links TRBV5-1 to TRBJ2-7, with D possibly TRBD1 on 5 matching bases. The CDR3 has 16 residues. CDR1 and CDR2 from the germline V gene are SGHRS and YFSETQ. Trimming removed 1 base from V and 2 bases from J, with 16 bases in between. CDR3 residues: CASSLSPGPDTYEQYF. Written as DNA, the CDR3 is TGCGCCAGCAGCTTGTCCCCCGGACCGGACACCTACGAGCAGTACTTC.

This clonotype was seen a handful of times. The chain recombines TRBV7-3 with TRBJ1-1; tentatively, D is TRBD1 (5 bases). Germline V lookup: CDR1 SGHTA, CDR2 FQGTGA. The CDR3 has 14 residues. V lost 5 bases to trimming and J lost 4 bases, with 14 bases between them. CDR3 sequence reads: CASSPGGVATEAFF. CDR3 nucleotide sequence: TGTGCCAGCAGCCCGGGGGGGGTGGCCACTGAAGCTTTCTTT.

In this sample, this clonotype turned up a few times. The gene calls are TRBV10-2 and TRBJ1-5; tentatively, D is TRBD1 (6 bases). Germline values: CDR1 WSHSY, CDR2 SAAADI. The CDR3 sequence is 13 residues long. V lost 8 bases and J lost 5, with 13 bases in between. CDR3 nucleotide sequence: TGCGCCAGCGGGGACACCACCTATCAGCCCCAGCATTTT. Translation gives CASGDTTYQPQHF.

This clonotype was observed many times. This chain connects TRBV12-3 or TRBV12-4 to TRBJ2-5; either TRBD1 or TRBD2 may fit D (5 bases each). Trimming removed 4 bases at V and 4 bases at J, with 13 bases between. CDR3 length: 14 residues. The CDR3 region has the DNA TGTGCCAGCAGTTCTCCGGGGCGAAGAGAGACCCAGTACTTC. Amino acids: CASSSPGRRETQYF.

The V gene is TRBV12-3 or TRBV12-4, the J gene TRBJ2-2; the match to TRBD1 covers 8 bases. Trimming removed 5 bases from V and 4 bases from J; junction bases left unmatched: 3. The CDR3 spans 14 residues. This chain's CDR3 is CASSPDRVTGELFF. Written as DNA, the CDR3 is TGTGCCAGCAGTCCGGACAGGGTCACCGGGGAGCTGTTTTTT.

This clonotype has ten or more counts. The chain combines TRBV7-2 with TRBJ2-1; D could derive from TRBD1 or TRBD2 (6 bases each). The CDR3 consists of 15 residues. V lost 2 bases and J 10 bases, leaving 18 bases between the germline ends. Germline V gene data show CDR1 as SGHTA and CDR2 as FQGNSA. This CDR3 reads CASSLSFGTSGEQFF. As DNA, the CDR3 is TGTGCCAGCAGCTTATCGTTTGGGACAAGCGGGGAGCAGTTCTTC. The entire variable domain, with the rest obtained from reference TRBV7-2 and TRBJ2-1, is as follows: GAGVSQSPSNKVTEKGKDVELRCDPISGHTALYWYRQSLGQGLEFLIYFQGNSAPDKSGLPSDRFSAERTGGSVSTLTIQRTQQEDSAVYLCASSLSFGTSGEQFFGPGTRLTVL.

The chain joins TRBV6-2 or TRBV6-3 to TRBJ1-2, with 9 bases aligning to TRBD1. Germline V gene data show CDR1 as MNHEY and CDR2 as SVGEGT. The CDR3 spans 15 residues. V trimming: 8 bases; J trimming: 2 bases; junction bases outside the gene matches: 9. CDR3 in DNA: TGTGCCAGCGAGGAGCGAGGACAGGGGAACTATGGCTACACCTTC. This gives the protein CASEERGQGNYGYTF.

This clonotype was seen a handful of times. The V and J genes are TRBV20-1 and TRBJ2-1; tentative D call: TRBD2 (7 bases). CDR1 and CDR2 from the germline V gene are DFQATT and SNEGSKA (reference sequence). Between the trimmed V and J ends, which lost 0 bases and 8 bases, there was a span of 20 bases. There are 16 residues in the CDR3. The CDR3 nucleotides read TGCAGTGCTAGAGATCTGCGGCGGGAGAGGGGGGATGAGCAGTTCTTC. It encodes CSARDLRRERGDEQFF.

V usage is TRBV7-6 and J usage is TRBJ2-1, with D perhaps being TRBD1 or TRBD2 (5 bases each). The germline gives CDR1 SGHVS, CDR2 FNYEAQ. This CDR3 has 15 residues. V lost 3 bases and J lost 7, with 16 bases in between. CDR3 DNA: TGTGCCAGCAGCTTGGGGACCGGGATCCGAAATGAGCAGTTCTTC. Its protein product is CASSLGTGIRNEQFF.

This clonotype was found a few times. The chain uses TRBV10-3 and TRBJ1-4; no clear D gene. This CDR3 comprises 12 residues. V lost 8 bases, J lost 4 bases, and 8 bases lay in between. Germline CDR1 reads ENHRY; CDR2 reads SYGVKD. The CDR3 coding sequence is TGTGCCATCGGTTCGAGTAATGAAAAACTGTTTTTT. It translates to CAIGSSNEKLFF.

In its sample, this clonotype was seen a few times. The chain links TRBV12-3 or TRBV12-4 to TRBJ2-2; 12 nucleotides agree with TRBD2. CDR3 size: 15 residues. With V trimmed by 7 bases and J by 4 bases, 4 bases remained unmatched. DNA for the CDR3: TGTGCCAGCACCCTGACTAGCGGGAGCACCGGGGAGCTGTTTTTT. This codes for CASTLTSGSTGELFF.